The rows below give T cell receptor beta chains drawn from one sample of a study of shared clonotypes between healthy human individuals. Using immunoSEQ multiplex PCR, the repertoire was profiled, and TCRdb retains in-frame clones only, with some absent. The sample has roughly 2.5 million clones, approximately 90% seen once. The sample consisted of naive CD4+ T cells sorted from blood. The receptors shown here come from a man younger than 30 in good health. Each CDR3 is given without its conserved first and last residue. The order of the fields is V gene, J gene, D gene, CDR3 protein. The D gene is left open where the match is weak.

V gene: TRBV5-1; J gene: TRBJ2-7; D gene: -; CDR3 protein: ASSRTDGPYEQY
V gene: TRBV19; J gene: TRBJ2-7; D gene: -; CDR3 protein: ASSMIRPLDEQY
V gene: TRBV5-4; J gene: TRBJ2-3; D gene: -; CDR3 protein: ASSLGDYRTDTQY
V gene: TRBV6-5; J gene: TRBJ2-1; D gene: -; CDR3 protein: ASQSSDLSYNEQF
V gene: TRBV23-1; J gene: TRBJ2-5; D gene: -; CDR3 protein: ASSPLGRPETQY
V gene: TRBV7-2; J gene: TRBJ2-5; D gene: -; CDR3 protein: ASSLGQGYQETQY
V gene: TRBV2; J gene: TRBJ2-4; D gene: -; CDR3 protein: ASSGQATTKNIQY
V gene: TRBV6-1; J gene: TRBJ2-1; D gene: TRBD1; CDR3 protein: ASRTGSSYNEQF
V gene: TRBV4-1; J gene: -; D gene: TRBD2; CDR3 protein: ASSHLPGGTYEQY
V gene: TRBV7-2; J gene: -; D gene: TRBD1; CDR3 protein: ASSLGGQASSYEQY
V gene: TRBV27; J gene: TRBJ2-7; D gene: TRBD1; CDR3 protein: ASSYTGTGRGEQY
V gene: TRBV7-2; J gene: TRBJ2-5; D gene: TRBD2; CDR3 protein: ASSLRLAGIQETQY
V gene: TRBV5-1; J gene: TRBJ2-3; D gene: -; CDR3 protein: ASSLDGTDTQY
V gene: TRBV18; J gene: TRBJ2-7; D gene: TRBD2; CDR3 protein: ASSPSGGRYEQY
V gene: TRBV6-5; J gene: TRBJ1-2; D gene: -; CDR3 protein: ASSSLSGPYGYT
V gene: TRBV10-3; J gene: TRBJ1-2; D gene: TRBD1; CDR3 protein: AISGWTGADYGYT
V gene: TRBV6-5; J gene: TRBJ1-1; D gene: -; CDR3 protein: ASRSGGNTEAF
V gene: TRBV6-5; J gene: TRBJ1-1; D gene: -; CDR3 protein: ASSPSIVREGRAF
V gene: TRBV27; J gene: TRBJ2-3; D gene: -; CDR3 protein: ASSLGTHETDTQY
V gene: TRBV28; J gene: TRBJ1-5; D gene: -; CDR3 protein: ASQGNQPQH
V gene: TRBV30; J gene: TRBJ2-3; D gene: TRBD1; CDR3 protein: AWSRTGGTDTQY
V gene: TRBV7-3; J gene: TRBJ2-3; D gene: TRBD2; CDR3 protein: ASSTGLAGTDTQY
V gene: TRBV5-4; J gene: TRBJ2-1; D gene: -; CDR3 protein: ASSSQGLGDNEQF
V gene: TRBV7-8; J gene: TRBJ2-7; D gene: -; CDR3 protein: ASSLETGLRFSYEQY
V gene: TRBV7-9; J gene: TRBJ1-2; D gene: -; CDR3 protein: ASNSGANYGYT
V gene: TRBV2; J gene: TRBJ1-6; D gene: -; CDR3 protein: ASKDGSYNSPLH
V gene: TRBV28; J gene: TRBJ2-7; D gene: TRBD1; CDR3 protein: ASSLTGVAQY
V gene: TRBV6-5; J gene: TRBJ1-4; D gene: TRBD1; CDR3 protein: ASSWDRKGTEKLF
V gene: TRBV7-9; J gene: TRBJ2-1; D gene: -; CDR3 protein: ASSSAGLSYNEQF
V gene: TRBV30; J gene: TRBJ1-2; D gene: -; CDR3 protein: AWRIDIGYT
V gene: TRBV4-1; J gene: TRBJ2-3; D gene: -; CDR3 protein: ASSPYPLLGTDTQY
V gene: TRBV29-1; J gene: TRBJ1-1; D gene: -; CDR3 protein: SFRLWGDHNTEAF
V gene: TRBV19; J gene: TRBJ1-1; D gene: -; CDR3 protein: ASSFRGWVNTEAF
V gene: TRBV6-6; J gene: TRBJ1-5; D gene: -; CDR3 protein: ATTGDGNQPQH
V gene: TRBV14; J gene: TRBJ2-1; D gene: -; CDR3 protein: ASSLRPSSSYNEQF
V gene: TRBV10-3; J gene: TRBJ2-5; D gene: -; CDR3 protein: AISEWSGGPQETQY
V gene: TRBV7-2; J gene: TRBJ2-2; D gene: TRBD2; CDR3 protein: ASSLLISGSGELF